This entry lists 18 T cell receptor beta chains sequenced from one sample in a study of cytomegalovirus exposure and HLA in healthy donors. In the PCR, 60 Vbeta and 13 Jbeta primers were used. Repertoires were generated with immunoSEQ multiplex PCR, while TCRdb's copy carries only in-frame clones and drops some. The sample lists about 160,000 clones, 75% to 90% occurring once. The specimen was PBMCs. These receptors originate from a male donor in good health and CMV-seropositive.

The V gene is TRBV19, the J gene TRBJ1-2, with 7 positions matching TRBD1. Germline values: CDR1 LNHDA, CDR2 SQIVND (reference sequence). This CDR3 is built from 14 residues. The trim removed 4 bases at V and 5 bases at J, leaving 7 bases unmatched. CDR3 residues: CASSRTPTGYGYTF. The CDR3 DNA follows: TGTGCCAGTAGTAGAACGCCGACAGGGTATGGCTACACCTTC.

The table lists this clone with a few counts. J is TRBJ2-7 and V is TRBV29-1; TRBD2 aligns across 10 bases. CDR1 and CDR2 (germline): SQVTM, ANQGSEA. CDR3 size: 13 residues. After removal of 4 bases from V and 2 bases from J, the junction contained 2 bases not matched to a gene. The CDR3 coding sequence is TGCAGCGTTGTCGGACTAGCGGCCTACGAGCAGTACTTC. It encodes CSVVGLAAYEQYF.

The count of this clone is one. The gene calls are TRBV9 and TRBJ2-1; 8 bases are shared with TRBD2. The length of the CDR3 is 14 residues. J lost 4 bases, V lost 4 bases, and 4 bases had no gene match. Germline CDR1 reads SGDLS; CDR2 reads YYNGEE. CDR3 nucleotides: TGTGCCAGCAGCTCCACTAGCGGATACAATGAGCAGTTCTTC. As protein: CASSSTSGYNEQFF.

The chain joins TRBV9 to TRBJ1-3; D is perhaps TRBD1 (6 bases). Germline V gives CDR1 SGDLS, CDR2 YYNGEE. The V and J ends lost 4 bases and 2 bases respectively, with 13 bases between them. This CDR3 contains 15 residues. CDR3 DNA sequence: TGTGCCAGCAGCAGGACAGAGACCCCTGGAAACACCATATATTTT. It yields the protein CASSRTETPGNTIYF.

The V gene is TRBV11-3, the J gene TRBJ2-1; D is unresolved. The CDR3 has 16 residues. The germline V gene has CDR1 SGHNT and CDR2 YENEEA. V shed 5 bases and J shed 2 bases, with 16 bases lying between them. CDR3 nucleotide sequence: TGTGCCAGCAGCCTTCACATCGCCCGCACCTACAATGAGCAGTTCTTC. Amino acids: CASSLHIARTYNEQFF.

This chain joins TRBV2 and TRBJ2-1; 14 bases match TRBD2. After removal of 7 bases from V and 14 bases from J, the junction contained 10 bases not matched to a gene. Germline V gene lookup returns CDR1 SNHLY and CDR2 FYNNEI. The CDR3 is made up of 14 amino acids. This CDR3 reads CASMGLAGEGWKFF. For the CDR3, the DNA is TGTGCCAGCATGGGACTAGCGGGAGAAGGGTGGAAGTTCTTC.

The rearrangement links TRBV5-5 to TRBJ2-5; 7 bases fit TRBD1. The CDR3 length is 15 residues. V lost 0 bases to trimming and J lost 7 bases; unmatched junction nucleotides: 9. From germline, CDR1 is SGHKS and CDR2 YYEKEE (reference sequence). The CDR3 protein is CASSLETGIRGTQYF. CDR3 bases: TGTGCCAGCAGCTTGGAGACAGGGATCCGCGGGACCCAGTACTTC. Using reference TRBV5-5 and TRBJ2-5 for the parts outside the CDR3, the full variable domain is DAGVTQSPTHLIKTRGQQVTLRCSPISGHKSVSWYQQVLGQGPQFIFQYYEKEERGRGNFPDRFSARQFPNYSSELNVNALLLGDSALYLCASSLETGIRGTQYFGPGTRLLVL.

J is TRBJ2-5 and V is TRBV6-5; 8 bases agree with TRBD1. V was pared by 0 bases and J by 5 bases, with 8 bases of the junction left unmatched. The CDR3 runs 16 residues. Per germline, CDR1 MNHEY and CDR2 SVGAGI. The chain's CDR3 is CASSYSGRGLTETQYF. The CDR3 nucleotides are TGTGCCAGCAGTTACTCTGGCAGGGGGCTTACTGAGACCCAGTACTTC.

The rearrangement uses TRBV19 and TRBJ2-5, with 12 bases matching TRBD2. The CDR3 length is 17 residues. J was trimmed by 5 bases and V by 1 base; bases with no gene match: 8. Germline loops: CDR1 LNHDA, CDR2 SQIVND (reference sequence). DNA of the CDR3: TGTGCCAGTAGTATAGGTTCGACTAGCGGGAGTGGGGAGACCCAGTACTTC. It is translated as CASSIGSTSGSGETQYF.

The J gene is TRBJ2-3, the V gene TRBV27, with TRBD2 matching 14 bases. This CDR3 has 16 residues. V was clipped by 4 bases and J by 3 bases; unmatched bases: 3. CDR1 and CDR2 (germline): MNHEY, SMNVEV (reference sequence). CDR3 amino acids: CASSSGLAGGTDTQYF. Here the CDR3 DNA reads TGTGCCAGCAGTTCTGGACTAGCGGGGGGAACAGATACGCAGTATTTT.

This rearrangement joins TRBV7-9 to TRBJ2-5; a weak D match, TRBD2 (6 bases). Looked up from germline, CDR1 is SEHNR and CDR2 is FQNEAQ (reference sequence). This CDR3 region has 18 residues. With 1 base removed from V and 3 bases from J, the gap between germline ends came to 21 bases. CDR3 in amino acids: CASSLDLWREPNKETQYF. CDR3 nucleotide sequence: TGTGCCAGCAGCTTAGACTTGTGGCGGGAACCTAACAAAGAGACCCAGTACTTC.

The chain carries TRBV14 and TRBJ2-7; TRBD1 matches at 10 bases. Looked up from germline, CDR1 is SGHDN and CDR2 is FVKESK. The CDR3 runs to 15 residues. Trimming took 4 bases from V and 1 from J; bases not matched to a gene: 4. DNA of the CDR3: TGTGCCAGCAGCCCGGACAGGGGGTCATCCTACGAGCAGTACTTC. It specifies CASSPDRGSSYEQYF. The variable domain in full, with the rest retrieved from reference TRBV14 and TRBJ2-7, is EAGVTQFPSHSVIEKGQTVTLRCDPISGHDNLYWYRRVMGKEIKFLLHFVKESKQDESGMPNNRFLAERTGGTYSTLKVQPAELEDSGVYFCASSPDRGSSYEQYFGPGTRLTVT.

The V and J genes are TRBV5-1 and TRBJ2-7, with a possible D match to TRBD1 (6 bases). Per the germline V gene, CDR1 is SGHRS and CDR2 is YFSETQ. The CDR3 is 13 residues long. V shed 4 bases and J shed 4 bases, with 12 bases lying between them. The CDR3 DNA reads TGCGCCAGCAGCCAGTACAGGGCTTACGAGCAGTACTTC. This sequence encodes CASSQYRAYEQYF.

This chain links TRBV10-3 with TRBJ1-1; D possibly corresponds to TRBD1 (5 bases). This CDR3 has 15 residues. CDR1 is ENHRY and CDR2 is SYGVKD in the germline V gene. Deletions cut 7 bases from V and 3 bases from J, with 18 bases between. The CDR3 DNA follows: TGTGCCATCAATGAAAGGGGTCCCCTAGACACTGAAGCTTTCTTT. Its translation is CAINERGPLDTEAFF.

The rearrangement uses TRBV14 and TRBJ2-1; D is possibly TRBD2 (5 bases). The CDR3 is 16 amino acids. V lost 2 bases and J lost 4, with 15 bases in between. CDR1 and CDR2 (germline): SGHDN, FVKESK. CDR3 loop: CASSQSGSPRYNEQFF. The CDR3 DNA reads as TGTGCCAGCAGCCAAAGCGGTAGCCCTAGGTACAATGAGCAGTTCTTC.

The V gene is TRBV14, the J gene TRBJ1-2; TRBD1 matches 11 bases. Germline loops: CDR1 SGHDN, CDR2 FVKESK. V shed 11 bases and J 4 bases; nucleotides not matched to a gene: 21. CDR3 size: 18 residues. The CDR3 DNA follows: TGTGCCTACGAATTTGTGGGGACAGGGGGAATAATCCCCTATGGCTACACCTTC. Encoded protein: CAYEFVGTGGIIPYGYTF.

The CDR3 sequence is CASSLSPGWSGEQYF. The CDR3 DNA is TGCGCCAGCAGCTTGTCCCCAGGGTGGTCGGGCGAGCAGTACTTC. The genes are TRBV5-1 and TRBJ2-7; TRBD1 is a possible D gene (5 bases). Trimming shortened V by 1 base and J by 6 bases, and 17 bases separated the two germline ends. This CDR3 is built from 15 residues. The germline V gene encodes CDR1 SGHRS and CDR2 YFSETQ.

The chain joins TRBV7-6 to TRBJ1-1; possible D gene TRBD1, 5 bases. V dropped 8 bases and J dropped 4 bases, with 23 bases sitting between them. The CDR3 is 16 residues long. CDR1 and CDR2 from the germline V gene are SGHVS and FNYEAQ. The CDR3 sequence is CASRPSPTGWVTEAFF. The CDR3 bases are TGTGCCAGCCGACCCTCCCCAACAGGATGGGTCACTGAAGCTTTCTTT.